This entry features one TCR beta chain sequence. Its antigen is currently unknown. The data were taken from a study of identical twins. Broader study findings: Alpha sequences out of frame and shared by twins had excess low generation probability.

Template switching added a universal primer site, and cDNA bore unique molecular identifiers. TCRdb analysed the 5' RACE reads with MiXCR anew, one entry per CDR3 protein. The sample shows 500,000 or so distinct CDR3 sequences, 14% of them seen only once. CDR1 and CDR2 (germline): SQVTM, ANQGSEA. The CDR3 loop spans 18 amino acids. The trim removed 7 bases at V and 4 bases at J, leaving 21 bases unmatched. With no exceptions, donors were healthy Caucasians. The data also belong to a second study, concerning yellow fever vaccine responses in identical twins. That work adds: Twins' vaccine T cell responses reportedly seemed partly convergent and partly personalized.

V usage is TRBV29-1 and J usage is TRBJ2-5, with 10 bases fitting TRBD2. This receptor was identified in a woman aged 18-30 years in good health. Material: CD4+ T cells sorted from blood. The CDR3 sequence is CSEPTGRRSGRARETQYF. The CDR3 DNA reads TGCAGCGAACCGACAGGGCGGAGAAGCGGGAGGGCCCGAGAGACCCAGTACTTC.